A selection of T cell receptor beta chains follows, all from one sample in a study of Graves' ophthalmopathy and Graves' hyperthyroidism. TCRdb fed the multiplex PCR reads into MiXCR, producing one record per CDR3 protein. The repertoire holds about 740,000 distinct CDR3 sequences, with 35% to 50% as singletons. The sample was peripheral blood. The receptors were sampled from an adult man with Graves' ophthalmopathy. CDR3s leave out the opening cysteine and the closing phenylalanine or tryptophan.

TRBV2	ASRNRGAMNTEAF
TRBV3-1	ASSQARIGLH
TRBV19	ATAGDGYT
TRBV9	ASSGTSGGTGELF
TRBV7-9	ASSPGGSSDTQY
TRBV20-1	SARDPAQGGESDTEAF
TRBV29-1	SVDGLGGTHEKLF
TRBV11-2	ASQFQHSGSVAGANVLT
TRBV5-8	ASSSGVSGVEQY
TRBV19	ASSASLEKLF
TRBV20-1	SARDLNTEAF
TRBV20-1	SAPLSTDSSGNTIY
TRBV20-1	SARDDVGGYTEAF
TRBV12-3/TRBV12-4	ASGRQSHYGYT
TRBV19	ASSRWVGDILNQPQH
TRBV10-3	ATGGNQPQH
TRBV5-4	ASSSRTGANTEAF
TRBV7-2	ASSLARTPDGYT
TRBV7-2	ASSFAYRGPYEQY
TRBV7-7	ASSPPGQGTKTQY